This T cell receptor (beta chain) was retrieved from a study of blood T cell repertoires in COVID-19. Study-wide context: The United States, Italy and Spain provided the acute and convalescent COVID-19 samples. T cells, B-cell-depleted T cells, or PBMCs supplied cDNA or gDNA.

Germline V CDR1 and CDR2: GTSNPN, SVGIG (reference sequence). Trimming at V came to 3 bases and at J to 3 bases, leaving 3 bases not matched to a gene. The CDR3 totals 14 residues. Per the original methods: Counts of nucleated cells, estimated from reference gene primer amplification, were obtained. TCRdb keeps only in-frame clones here, not all; method: immunoSEQ multiplex PCR. V, J and clone size reflect that table, while D and trimming were determined from the DNA. The profile shows 110,000 or so clones, 85% of them singletons. The chain uses TRBV30 and TRBJ1-4; 8 nucleotides agree with TRBD1. The source material was peripheral blood. The TCR comes from a human donor in a cohort sampled during active COVID-19. DNA of the CDR3: TGTGCCTGGAGGAGGACAGGGTCTAATGAAAAACTGTTTTTT. It encodes CAWRRTGSNEKLFF.